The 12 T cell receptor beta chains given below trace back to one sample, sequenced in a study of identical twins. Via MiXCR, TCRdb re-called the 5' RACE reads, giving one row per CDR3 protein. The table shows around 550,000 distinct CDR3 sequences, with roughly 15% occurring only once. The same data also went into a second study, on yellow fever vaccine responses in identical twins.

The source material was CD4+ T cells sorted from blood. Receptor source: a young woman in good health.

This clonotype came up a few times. The chain's CDR3 is CAISVGAGDEQFF. The CDR3 nucleotides read TGTGCCATCAGTGTTGGGGCAGGGGATGAGCAGTTCTTC. This sequence joins TRBV10-3 and TRBJ2-1; weak D call: TRBD1 (6 bases). The germline CDR1 and CDR2 sequences are ENHRY and SYGVKD. Trimming pared 4 bases from V and 8 bases from J, leaving 12 bases between. This CDR3 comprises 13 residues.

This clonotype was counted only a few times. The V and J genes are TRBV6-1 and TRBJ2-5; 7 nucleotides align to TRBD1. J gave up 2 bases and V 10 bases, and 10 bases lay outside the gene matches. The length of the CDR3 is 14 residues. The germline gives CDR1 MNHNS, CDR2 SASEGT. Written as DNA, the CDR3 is TGTGCCACCAATGACAGGGCTAGACAAGAGACCCAGTACTTC. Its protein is CATNDRARQETQYF.

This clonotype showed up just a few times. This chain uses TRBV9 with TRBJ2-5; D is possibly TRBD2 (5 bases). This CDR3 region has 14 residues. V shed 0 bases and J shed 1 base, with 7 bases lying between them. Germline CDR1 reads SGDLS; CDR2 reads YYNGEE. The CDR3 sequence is CASSVGLSQETQYF. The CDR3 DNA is TGTGCCAGCAGCGTAGGACTATCCCAAGAGACCCAGTACTTC.

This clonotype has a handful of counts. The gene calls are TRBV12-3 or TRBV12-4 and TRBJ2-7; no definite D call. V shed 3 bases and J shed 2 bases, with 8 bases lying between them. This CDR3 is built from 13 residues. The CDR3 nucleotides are TGTGCCAGCAGTTTGGGCGACACCTACGAGCAGTACGTC. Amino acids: CASSLGDTYEQYV.

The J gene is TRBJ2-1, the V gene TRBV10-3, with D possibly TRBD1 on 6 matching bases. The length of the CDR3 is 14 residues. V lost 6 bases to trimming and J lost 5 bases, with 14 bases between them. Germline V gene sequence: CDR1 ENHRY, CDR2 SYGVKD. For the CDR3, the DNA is TGTGCCATCAGAACCGGGACAAGAGACAATGAGCAGTTCTTC. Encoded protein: CAIRTGTRDNEQFF.

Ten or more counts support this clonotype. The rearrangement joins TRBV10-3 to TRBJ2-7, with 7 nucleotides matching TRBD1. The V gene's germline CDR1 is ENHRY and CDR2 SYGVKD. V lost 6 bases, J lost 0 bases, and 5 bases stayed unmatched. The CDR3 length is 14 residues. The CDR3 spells CAISSGTASYEQYF. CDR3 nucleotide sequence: TGTGCCATCAGCTCCGGGACAGCCTCCTACGAGCAGTACTTC.

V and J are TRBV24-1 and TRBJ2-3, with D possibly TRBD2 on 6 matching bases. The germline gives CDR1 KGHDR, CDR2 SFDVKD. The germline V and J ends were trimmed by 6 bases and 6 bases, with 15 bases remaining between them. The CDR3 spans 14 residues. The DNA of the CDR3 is TGTGCCACCAGTCCAGGGAGGCCGTCGGATACGCAGTATTTT. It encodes CATSPGRPSDTQYF.

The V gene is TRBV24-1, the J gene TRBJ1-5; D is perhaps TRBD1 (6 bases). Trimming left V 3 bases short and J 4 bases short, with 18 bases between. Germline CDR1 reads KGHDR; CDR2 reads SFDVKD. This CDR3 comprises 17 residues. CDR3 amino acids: CATSDAGAPGGNQPQHF. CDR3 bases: TGTGCCACCAGTGATGCAGGGGCCCCCGGTGGAAATCAGCCCCAGCATTTT.

The CDR3 bases are TGTGCCAGCAGCTCTAGCGGGAGGCTGTACGAGCAGTACTTC. Its translation: CASSSSGRLYEQYF. The chain uses TRBV11-2 and TRBJ2-7; 11 nucleotides match TRBD2. After removal of 4 bases from V and 4 bases from J, the junction contained 3 bases not matched to a gene. Germline V gives CDR1 SGHAT, CDR2 FQNNGV. This CDR3 comprises 14 residues.

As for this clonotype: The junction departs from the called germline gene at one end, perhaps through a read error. CDR3 amino acids: CASSSIAGVIF. The CDR3, as DNA: TGTGCCAGCAGCTCCATAGCGGGAGTCATCTTC. J is TRBJ2-7 and V is TRBV7-9; 9 bases agree with TRBD2. In germline, CDR1 is SEHNR, CDR2 FQNEAQ (reference sequence). CDR3 length equals 11 residues.

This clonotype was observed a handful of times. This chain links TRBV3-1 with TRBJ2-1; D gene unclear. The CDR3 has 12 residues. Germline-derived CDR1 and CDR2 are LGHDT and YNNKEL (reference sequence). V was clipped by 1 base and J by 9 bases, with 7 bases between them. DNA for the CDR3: TGTGCCAGCAGCCAAGGACCCGGTGAGCAGTTCTTC. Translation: CASSQGPGEQFF.

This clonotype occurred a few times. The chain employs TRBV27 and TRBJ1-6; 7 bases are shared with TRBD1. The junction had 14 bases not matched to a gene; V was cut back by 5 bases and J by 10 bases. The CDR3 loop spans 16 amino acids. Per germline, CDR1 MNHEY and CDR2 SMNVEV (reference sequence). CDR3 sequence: CASSTLHRQGGSPLHF. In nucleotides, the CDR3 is TGTGCCAGCAGTACCCTTCATAGACAGGGTGGCTCACCCCTCCACTTT.